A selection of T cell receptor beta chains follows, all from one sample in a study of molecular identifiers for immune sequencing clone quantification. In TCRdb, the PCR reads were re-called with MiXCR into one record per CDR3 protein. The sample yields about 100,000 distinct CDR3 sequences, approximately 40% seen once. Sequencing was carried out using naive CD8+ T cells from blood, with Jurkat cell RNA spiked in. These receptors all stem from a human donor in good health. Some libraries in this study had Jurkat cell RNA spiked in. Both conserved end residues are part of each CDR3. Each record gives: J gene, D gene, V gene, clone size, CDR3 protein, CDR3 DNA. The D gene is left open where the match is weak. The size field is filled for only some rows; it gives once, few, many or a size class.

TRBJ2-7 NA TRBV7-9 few CASSQPGQSFSNEQYF TGTGCCAGCAGCCAACCAGGACAGAGTTTCTCCAACGAGCAGTACTTC
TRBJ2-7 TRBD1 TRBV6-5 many CASSYSGTGAEQYF TGTGCCAGCAGTTACTCCGGGACAGGGGCCGAGCAGTACTTC
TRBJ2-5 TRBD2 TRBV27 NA CASSPKLGLAGGLRKETQYF TGTGCCAGCAGTCCCAAACTCGGACTAGCGGGAGGTTTGAGAAAAGAGACCCAGTACTTC
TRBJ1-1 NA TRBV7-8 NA CASSPGSGMNTEAFF TGTGCCAGCAGCCCAGGGTCAGGCATGAACACTGAAGCTTTCTTT
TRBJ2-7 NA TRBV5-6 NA CAGSALTGPGYEQYF TGTGCCGGCAGCGCACTGACAGGTCCTGGCTACGAGCAGTACTTC
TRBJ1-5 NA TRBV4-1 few CASSLGQNSNQPQHF TGCGCCAGCAGCCTGGGACAAAATAGCAATCAGCCCCAGCATTTT
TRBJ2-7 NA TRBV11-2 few CASGGGRYEQYF TGTGCCAGCGGGGGTGGAAGGTACGAGCAGTACTTC
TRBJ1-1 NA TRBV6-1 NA CASRVLGTTEAFF TGTGCCAGCAGAGTATTAGGGACTACTGAAGCTTTCTTT
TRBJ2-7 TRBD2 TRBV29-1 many CSAGEAGPYEQYF TGCAGCGCCGGGGAAGCGGGGCCCTACGAGCAGTACTTC
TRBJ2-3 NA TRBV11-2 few CASSRDLLIGDTQYF TGTGCCAGCAGCAGGGATCTTTTAATTGGAGATACGCAGTATTTT
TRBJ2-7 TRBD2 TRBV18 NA CASSPRSGEWNEQYF TGTGCCAGCTCACCTCGCAGCGGGGAGTGGAACGAGCAGTACTTC
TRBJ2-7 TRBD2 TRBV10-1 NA CASSESVLAGRYEQSF TGCGCCAGCAGTGAGTCCGTCCTAGCGGGGCGATACGAGCAGTCCTTC
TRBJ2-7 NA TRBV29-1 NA CSDEGMRREQYF TGCAGCGATGAGGGGATGAGGAGAGAGCAGTACTTC
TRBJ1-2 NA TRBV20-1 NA CSAKGLRGGYTF TGCAGTGCTAAGGGCCTCCGAGGAGGCTACACCTTC
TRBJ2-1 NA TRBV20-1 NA CSARDLAGLFYNEQFF TGCAGTGCTAGAGATTTGGCGGGGCTTTTCTACAATGAGCAGTTCTTC
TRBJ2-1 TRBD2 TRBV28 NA CATCSGRAANEQFF TGTGCCACCTGTAGCGGGAGGGCAGCCAATGAGCAGTTCTTC
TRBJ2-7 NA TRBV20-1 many CSASYGGAEQYF TGCAGTGCTAGTTACGGGGGCGCCGAGCAGTACTTC
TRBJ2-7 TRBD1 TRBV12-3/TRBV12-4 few CASSFGDRSGEQYF TGTGCCAGCAGTTTCGGGGACAGGTCGGGCGAGCAGTACTTC
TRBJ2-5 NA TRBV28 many CASSYGPGETQYF TGTGCCAGCAGTTACGGGCCGGGAGAGACCCAGTACTTC
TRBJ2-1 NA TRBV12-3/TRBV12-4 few CASSLFYNEQFF TGTGCCAGCAGTTTATTCTACAATGAGCAGTTCTTC
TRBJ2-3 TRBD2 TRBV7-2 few CASTWGGRWTDTQYF TGTGCCAGCACCTGGGGCGGGAGATGGACAGATACGCAGTATTTT
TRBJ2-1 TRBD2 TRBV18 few CASSPPGTSGYNEQFF TGTGCCAGCTCACCTCCCGGGACTAGCGGGTACAATGAGCAGTTCTTC
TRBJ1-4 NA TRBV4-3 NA CASRAGIGNEKLIF TGCGCCAGCAGGGCGGGGATAGGTAATGAAAAACTGATTTTT
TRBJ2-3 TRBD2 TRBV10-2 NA CASSKLLAGTDTQYF TGCGCCAGCAGTAAGCTCCTAGCGGGCACAGATACGCAGTATTTT
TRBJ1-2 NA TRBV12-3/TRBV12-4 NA CASTGGGGYGYSF TGTGCCAGCACGGGCGGGGGAGGCTATGGCTACTCCTTC
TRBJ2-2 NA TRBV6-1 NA CASSDGDVVGELFF TGTGCCAGCAGTGATGGGGACGTCGTGGGGGAGCTGTTTTTT
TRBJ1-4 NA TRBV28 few CASNPVGDGEKLFF TGTGCCAGCAACCCGGTGGGAGACGGTGAAAAACTGTTTTTT
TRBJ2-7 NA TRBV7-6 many CASSLAGELRAYEQYF TGTGCCAGCAGCTTAGCGGGGGAGCTGCGGGCTTACGAGCAGTACTTC
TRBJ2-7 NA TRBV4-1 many CASSPKGHEQYF TGCGCCAGCAGCCCCAAGGGTCACGAGCAGTACTTC
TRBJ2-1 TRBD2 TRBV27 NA CASSPIPQRGSSYNEQFF TGTGCCAGCAGTCCAATCCCTCAGCGGGGGAGCTCCTACAATGAGCAGTTCTTC
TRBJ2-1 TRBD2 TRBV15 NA CATSSPRRLAGEDNEQFF TGTGCCACCAGCAGCCCCAGGCGGCTAGCGGGAGAGGACAATGAGCAGTTCTTC
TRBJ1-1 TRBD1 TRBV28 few CASSILQGYTEAFF TGTGCCAGCAGTATCTTACAGGGGTACACTGAAGCTTTCTTT
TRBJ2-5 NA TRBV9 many CASSDLKTQYF TGTGCCAGCAGCGATCTGAAGACCCAGTACTTC
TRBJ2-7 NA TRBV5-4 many CASSLDIEQYF TGTGCCAGCAGCTTGGATATCGAGCAGTACTTC
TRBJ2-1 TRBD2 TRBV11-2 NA CASSSQGGSGISYNEQLF TGTGCCAGCAGCTCCCAAGGGGGTAGCGGGATTAGCTACAATGAGCAGCTCTTC
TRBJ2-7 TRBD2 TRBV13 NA CASSSGLAGGGTYEQYF TGTGCCAGCAGCTCAGGACTAGCGGGAGGGGGAACCTACGAGCAGTACTTC
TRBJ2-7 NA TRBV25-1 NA CASGRTSYEQYF TGTGCCAGCGGGAGGACCTCCTACGAGCAGTACTTC
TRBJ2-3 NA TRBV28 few CASRKHSTDTQNF TGTGCCAGCAGGAAACATAGCACAGATACGCAGAATTTT
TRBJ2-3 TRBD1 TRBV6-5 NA CASSYADRVADTQYF TGTGCCAGCAGTTACGCAGACAGGGTTGCAGATACGCAGTATTTT
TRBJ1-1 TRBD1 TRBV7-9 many CASSSWDRGVTEAFF TGTGCCAGCAGCTCCTGGGACAGGGGAGTCACTGAAGCTTTCTTT
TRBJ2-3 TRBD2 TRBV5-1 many CASSYPSGTSTDTQYF TGCGCCAGCAGTTACCCTAGCGGAACTAGCACAGATACGCAGTATTTT
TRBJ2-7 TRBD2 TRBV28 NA CASSRLLHTSGRGYEQYF TGTGCCAGCAGTCGACTACTTCACACTAGCGGGAGGGGCTACGAGCAGTACTTC
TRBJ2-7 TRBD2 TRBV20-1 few CSASSLAGEWEQYF TGCAGTGCTAGTTCGTTAGCGGGAGAGTGGGAGCAGTACTTC
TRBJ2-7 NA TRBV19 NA CASSITGTSYEQYF TGTGCCAGTAGTATCACCGGGACCTCCTACGAGCAGTACTTC
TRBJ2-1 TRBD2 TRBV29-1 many CSVEDPGLAVYNEQFF TGCAGCGTTGAAGATCCGGGACTAGCGGTATACAATGAGCAGTTCTTC
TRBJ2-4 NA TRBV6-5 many CASSYRLGLAKNIQYF TGTGCCAGCAGTTACCGTTTGGGGCTAGCCAAAAACATTCAGTACTTC
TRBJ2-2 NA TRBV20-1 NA CCASLGGYGELFF TGCTGTGCTAGCTTGGGGGGTTACGGGGAGCTGTTTTTT
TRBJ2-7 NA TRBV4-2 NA CASSQASRGVEQYF TGTGCCAGCAGCCAAGCCTCTAGGGGAGTCGAGCAGTACTTC
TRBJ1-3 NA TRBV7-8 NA CASSWARGVGTIYF TGTGCCAGCAGCTGGGCCCGCGGGGTTGGCACCATATATTTT
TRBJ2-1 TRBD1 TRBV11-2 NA CASSVISGQNTYNEQFF TGTGCCAGCAGCGTCATCTCGGGACAGAACACCTACAATGAGCAGTTCTTC
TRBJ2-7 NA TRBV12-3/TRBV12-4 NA CASSLFPVGPLYEQYF TGTGCCAGCAGTTTATTCCCTGTGGGGCCCCTGTACGAGCAGTACTTC
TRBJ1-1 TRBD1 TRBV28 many CASSLFGTGGLNTEAFF TGTGCCAGCAGTTTATTTGGGACAGGGGGACTGAACACTGAAGCTTTCTTT
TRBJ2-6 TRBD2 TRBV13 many CASSWGGWSGANVLTF TGTGCCAGCAGCTGGGGGGGTTGGTCTGGGGCCAACGTCCTGACTTTC
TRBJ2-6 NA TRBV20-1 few CSASKRAIQGGTGANVLTF TGCAGTGCTAGCAAAAGGGCGATTCAGGGAGGTACTGGGGCCAACGTCCTGACTTTC
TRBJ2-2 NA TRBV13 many CASSSLPGELFF TGTGCCAGCAGCTCGTTGCCCGGGGAGCTGTTTTTT
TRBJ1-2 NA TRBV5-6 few CASSLSVYGYTF TGTGCCAGCAGCTTGAGTGTCTATGGCTACACCTTC
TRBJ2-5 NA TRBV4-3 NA CASSPQSGVWETQYF TGCGCCAGCAGCCCACAGTCGGGGGTGTGGGAGACCCAGTACTTC
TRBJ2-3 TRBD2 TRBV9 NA CASSATSGDIVYTGTQYF TGTGCCAGCAGCGCCACTAGCGGGGATATAGTATACACAGGTACGCAGTATTTT